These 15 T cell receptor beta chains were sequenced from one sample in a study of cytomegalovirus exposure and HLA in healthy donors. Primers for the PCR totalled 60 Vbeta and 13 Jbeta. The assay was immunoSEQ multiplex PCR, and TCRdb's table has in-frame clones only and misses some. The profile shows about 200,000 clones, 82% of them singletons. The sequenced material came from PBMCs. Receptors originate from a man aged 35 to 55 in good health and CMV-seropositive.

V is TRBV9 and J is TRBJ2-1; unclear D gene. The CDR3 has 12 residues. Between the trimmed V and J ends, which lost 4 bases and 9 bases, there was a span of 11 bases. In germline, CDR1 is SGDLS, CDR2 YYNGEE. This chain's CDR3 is CASSPSVREQFF. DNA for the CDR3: TGTGCCAGCAGCCCCAGCGTCCGTGAGCAGTTCTTC.

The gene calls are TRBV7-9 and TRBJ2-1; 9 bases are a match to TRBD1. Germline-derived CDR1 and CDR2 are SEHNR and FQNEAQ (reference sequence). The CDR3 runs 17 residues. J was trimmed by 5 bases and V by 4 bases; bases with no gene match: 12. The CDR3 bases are TGTGCCAGCAGCTCACAGGGGGCCAATCCTACTGACAATGAGCAGTTCTTC. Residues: CASSSQGANPTDNEQFF.

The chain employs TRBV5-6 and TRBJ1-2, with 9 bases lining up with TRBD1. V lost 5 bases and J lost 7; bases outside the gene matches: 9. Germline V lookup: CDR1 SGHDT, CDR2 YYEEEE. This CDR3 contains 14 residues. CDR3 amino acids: CASRQGDREVGYTF. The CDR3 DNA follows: TGTGCCAGCAGGCAGGGGGACAGGGAAGTTGGCTACACCTTC.

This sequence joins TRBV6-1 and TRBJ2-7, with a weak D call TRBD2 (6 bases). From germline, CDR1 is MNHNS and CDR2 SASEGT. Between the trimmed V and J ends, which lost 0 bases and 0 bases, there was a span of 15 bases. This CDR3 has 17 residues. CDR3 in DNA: TGTGCCAGCAGTGAAGCTCCACTAGCCTTAAGCTCCTACGAGCAGTACGTC. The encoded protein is CASSEAPLALSSYEQYV.

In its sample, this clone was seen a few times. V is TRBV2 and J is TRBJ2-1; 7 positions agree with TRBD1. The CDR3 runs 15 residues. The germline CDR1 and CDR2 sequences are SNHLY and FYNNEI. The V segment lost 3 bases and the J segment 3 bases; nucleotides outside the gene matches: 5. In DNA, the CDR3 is TGTGCCAGCAGTGACGAACAGGGGAGCTACAATGAGCAGTTCTTC. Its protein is CASSDEQGSYNEQFF.

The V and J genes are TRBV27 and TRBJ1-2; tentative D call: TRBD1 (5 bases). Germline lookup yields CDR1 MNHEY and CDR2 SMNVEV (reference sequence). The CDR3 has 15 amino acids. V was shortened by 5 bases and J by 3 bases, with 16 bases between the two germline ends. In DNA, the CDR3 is TGTGCCAGCAGTCCCGAAACTGGACACCACTATGGCTACACCTTC. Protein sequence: CASSPETGHHYGYTF.

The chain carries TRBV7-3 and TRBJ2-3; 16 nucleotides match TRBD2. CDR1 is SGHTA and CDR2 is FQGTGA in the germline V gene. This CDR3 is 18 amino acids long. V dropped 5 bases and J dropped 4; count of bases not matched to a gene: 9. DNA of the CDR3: TGTGCCAGCAGCCCGAGCGGGACTAGCGGGAGGGGCCCAGATACGCAGTATTTT. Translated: CASSPSGTSGRGPDTQYF.

The CDR3 loop is CASSPTGITEAFF. In DNA, the CDR3 is TGTGCCAGCAGCCCTACAGGGATCACTGAAGCTTTCTTT. This rearrangement joins TRBV25-1 to TRBJ1-1, with D perhaps TRBD1 (6 bases). The germline V gene encodes CDR1 MGHDK and CDR2 SYGVNS. There are 13 residues in the CDR3. V was pared by 6 bases and J by 4 bases, with 12 bases between. The full variable domain, with the rest looked up from reference TRBV25-1 and TRBJ1-1, is EADIYQTPRYLVIGTGKKITLECSQTMGHDKMYWYQQDPGMELHLIHYSYGVNSTEKGDLSSESTVSRIRTEHFPLTLESARPSHTSQYLCASSPTGITEAFFGQGTRLTVV.

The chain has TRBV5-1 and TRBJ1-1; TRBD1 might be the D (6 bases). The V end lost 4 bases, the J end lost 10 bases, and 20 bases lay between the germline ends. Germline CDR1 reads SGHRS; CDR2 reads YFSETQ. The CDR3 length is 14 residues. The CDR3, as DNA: TGCGCCAGCAGCCTCACAACAGGGCCCCGGGTAGCTTTCTTT. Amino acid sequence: CASSLTTGPRVAFF.

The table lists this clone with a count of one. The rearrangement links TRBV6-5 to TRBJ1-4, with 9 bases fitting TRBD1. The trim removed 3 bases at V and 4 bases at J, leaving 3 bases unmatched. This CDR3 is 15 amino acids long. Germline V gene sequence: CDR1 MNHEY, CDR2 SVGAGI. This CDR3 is CASSYGDRDNEKLFF. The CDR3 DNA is TGTGCCAGCAGTTATGGGGACAGGGATAATGAAAAACTGTTTTTT.

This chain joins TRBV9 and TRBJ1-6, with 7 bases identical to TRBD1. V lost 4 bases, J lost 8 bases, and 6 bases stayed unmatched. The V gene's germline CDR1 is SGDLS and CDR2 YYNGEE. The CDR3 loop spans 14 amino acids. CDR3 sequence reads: CASSLGGVDSPLHF. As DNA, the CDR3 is TGTGCCAGCAGCTTAGGGGGCGTAGATTCACCCCTCCACTTT. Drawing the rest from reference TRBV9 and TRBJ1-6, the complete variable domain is DSGVTQTPKHLITATGQRVTLRCSPRSGDLSVYWYQQSLDQGLQFLIQYYNGEERAKGNILERFSAQQFPDLHSELNLSSLELGDSALYFCASSLGGVDSPLHFGNGTRLTVT.

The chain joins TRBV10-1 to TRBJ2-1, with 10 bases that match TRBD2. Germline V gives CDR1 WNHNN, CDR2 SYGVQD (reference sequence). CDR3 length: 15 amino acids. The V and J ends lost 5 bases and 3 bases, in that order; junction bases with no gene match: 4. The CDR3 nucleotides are TGCGCCAGCAGTAAGCGGGAGGGCCGCTACAATGAGCAGTTCTTC. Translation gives CASSKREGRYNEQFF.

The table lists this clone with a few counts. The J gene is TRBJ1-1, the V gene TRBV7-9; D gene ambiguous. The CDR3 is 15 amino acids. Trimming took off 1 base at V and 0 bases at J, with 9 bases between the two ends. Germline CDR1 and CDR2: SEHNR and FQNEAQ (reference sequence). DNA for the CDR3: TGTGCCAGCAGCTTAGTTCTGGGAGTGAACACTGAAGCTTTCTTT. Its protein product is CASSLVLGVNTEAFF.

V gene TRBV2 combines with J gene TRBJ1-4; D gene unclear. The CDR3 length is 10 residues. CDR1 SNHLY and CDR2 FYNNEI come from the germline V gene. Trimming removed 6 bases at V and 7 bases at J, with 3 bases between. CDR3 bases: TGTGCCAGCAGGGCTGAAAAACTGTTTTTT. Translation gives CASRAEKLFF.

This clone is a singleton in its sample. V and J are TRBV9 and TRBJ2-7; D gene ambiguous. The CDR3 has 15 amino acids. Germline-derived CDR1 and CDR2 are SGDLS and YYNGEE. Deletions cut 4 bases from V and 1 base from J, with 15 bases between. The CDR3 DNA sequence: TGTGCCAGCAGCTCGCGCCCTGTCGGGTCCTACGAGCAGTACTTC. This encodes CASSSRPVGSYEQYF.